The source of this T cell receptor (beta chain) is a study of blood T cell repertoires in COVID-19. Study as a whole: The United States, Italy and Spain supplied acute and convalescent COVID-19 samples. T cells, B-cell-depleted T cells, or PBMCs provided the cDNA or gDNA that served as material.

Per the authors' pipeline: How many nucleated cells were present was estimated from reference gene primer amplification. Sequenced by immunoSEQ multiplex PCR; TCRdb stores in-frame clones only, minus some. The V and J calls and clone size come from that table; D and trimming were worked out from the DNA. The sample lists around 250,000 clones, about 88% occurring once. The CDR3 consists of 16 residues. Germline values: CDR1 SGDLS, CDR2 YYNGEE. Germline trimming cut 2 bases from V and 2 bases from J; bases unmatched to any gene: 9. The gene calls are TRBV9 and TRBJ2-5; 7 nucleotides agree with TRBD2. Sequenced sample: peripheral blood. The receptor comes from a woman aged 35 to 49 who had recovered from COVID-19. The CDR3 DNA reads as TGTGCCAGCAGCGTGACGAGCGGGGCCTCACAAGAGACCCAGTACTTC. It encodes CASSVTSGASQETQYF.